The clone carrying this T cell receptor (beta chain) has at least ten counts. Its cognate antigen is unknown. A library of TCRbeta sequences, prepared with unique molecular identifiers, was generated. Each CDR3 protein is one row after TCRdb ran MiXCR on the PCR reads. The sample holds some 300,000 distinct CDR3 sequences, around a tenth seen once. This specimen belongs to a study of T-cell reconstitution after alpha-beta-depleted transplantation in children. General study results and limits: Most T-cell counts and diversity one year after the transplant came from T cells that were newly produced. In some patients, recipient T cells and intrathymic progenitors surviving conditioning explained high day-60 diversity. Expanded graft clones numbering several hundred reportedly gave rise to alpha-beta T cells about two months after transplant.

The CDR3 is 16 amino acids. J gave up 4 bases and V 5 bases, and 11 bases lay outside the gene matches. The receptor was isolated from a boy under three years old with acute myeloid leukemia, due to receive a stem cell transplant. The starting material was PBMCs, obtained before TCRalphabeta/CD19-depleted stem cell transplant. This chain connects TRBV12-3 or TRBV12-4 to TRBJ1-5; 7 bases agree with TRBD1. The CDR3 loop reads CASSPWPDRENQPQHF. The CDR3 DNA is TGTGCCAGCAGTCCCTGGCCTGACAGGGAGAATCAGCCCCAGCATTTT.